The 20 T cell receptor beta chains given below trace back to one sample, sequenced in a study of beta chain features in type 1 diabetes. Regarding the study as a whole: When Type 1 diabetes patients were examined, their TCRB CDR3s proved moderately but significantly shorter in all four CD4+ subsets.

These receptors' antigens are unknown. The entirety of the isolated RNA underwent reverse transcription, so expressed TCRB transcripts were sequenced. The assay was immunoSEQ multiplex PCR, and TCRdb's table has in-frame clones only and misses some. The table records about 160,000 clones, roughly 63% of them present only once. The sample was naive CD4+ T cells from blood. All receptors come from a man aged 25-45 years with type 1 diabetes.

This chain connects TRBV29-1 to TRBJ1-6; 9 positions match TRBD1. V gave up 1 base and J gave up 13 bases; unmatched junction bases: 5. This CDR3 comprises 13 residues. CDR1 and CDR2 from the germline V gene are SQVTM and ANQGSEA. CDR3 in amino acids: CSVEVDDRGPLHF. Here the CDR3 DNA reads TGCAGCGTTGAAGTTGATGACAGGGGGCCCCTCCACTTT.

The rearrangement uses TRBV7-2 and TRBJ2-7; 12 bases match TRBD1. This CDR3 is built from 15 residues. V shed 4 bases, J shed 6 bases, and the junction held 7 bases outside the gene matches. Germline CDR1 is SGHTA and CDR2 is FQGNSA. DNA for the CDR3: TGTGCCAGCAGCTCCTTCGGGACAGGGGGCGGCGAGCAGTACTTC. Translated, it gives CASSSFGTGGGEQYF.

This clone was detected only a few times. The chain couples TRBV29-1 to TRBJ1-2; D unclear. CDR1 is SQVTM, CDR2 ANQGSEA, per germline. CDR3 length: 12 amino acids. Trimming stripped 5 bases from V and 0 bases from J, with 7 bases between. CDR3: CSVLRANYGYTF. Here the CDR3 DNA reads TGCAGCGTTTTAAGGGCTAACTATGGCTACACCTTC.

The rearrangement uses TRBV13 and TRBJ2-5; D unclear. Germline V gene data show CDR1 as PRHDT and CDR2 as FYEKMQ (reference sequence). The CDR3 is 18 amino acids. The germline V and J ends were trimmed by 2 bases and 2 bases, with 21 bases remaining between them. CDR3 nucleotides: TGTGCCAGCAGCTTAAGTTCTCGTATTGGGCAGAAACAAGAGACCCAGTACTTC. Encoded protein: CASSLSSRIGQKQETQYF.

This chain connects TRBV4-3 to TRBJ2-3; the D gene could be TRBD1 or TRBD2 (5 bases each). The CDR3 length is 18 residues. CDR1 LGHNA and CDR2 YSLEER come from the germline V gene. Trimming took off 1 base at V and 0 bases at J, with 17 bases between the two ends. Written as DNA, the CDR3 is TGCGCCAGCAGCCAAGGTCTGGGACCTTCTTATAGCACAGATACGCAGTATTTT. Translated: CASSQGLGPSYSTDTQYF.

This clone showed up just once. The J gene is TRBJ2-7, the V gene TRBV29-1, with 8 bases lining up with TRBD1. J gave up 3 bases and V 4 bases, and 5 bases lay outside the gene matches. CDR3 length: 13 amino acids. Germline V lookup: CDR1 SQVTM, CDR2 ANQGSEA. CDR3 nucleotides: TGCAGCGTTGGCGCAGGGGGCGTCTACGAGCAGTACTTC. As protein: CSVGAGGVYEQYF.

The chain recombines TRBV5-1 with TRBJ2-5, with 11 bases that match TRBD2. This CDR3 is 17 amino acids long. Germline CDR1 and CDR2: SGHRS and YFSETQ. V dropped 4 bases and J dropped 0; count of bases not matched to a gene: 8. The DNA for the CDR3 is TGCGCCAGCAGCCGAGGACCGACTAGCGGGGACCAAGAGACCCAGTACTTC. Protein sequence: CASSRGPTSGDQETQYF.

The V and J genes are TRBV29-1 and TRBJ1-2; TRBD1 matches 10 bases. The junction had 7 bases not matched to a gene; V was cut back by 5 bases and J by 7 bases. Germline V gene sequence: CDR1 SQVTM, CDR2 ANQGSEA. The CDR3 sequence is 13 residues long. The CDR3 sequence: CSVQGQGGSGYTF. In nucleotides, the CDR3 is TGCAGCGTTCAAGGACAGGGGGGTTCTGGCTACACCTTC. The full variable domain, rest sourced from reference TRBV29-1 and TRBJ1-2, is SAVISQKPSRDICQRGTSLTIQCQVDSQVTMMFWYRQQPGQSLTLIATANQGSEATYESGFVIDKFPISRPNLTFSTLTVSNMSPEDSSIYLCSVQGQGGSGYTFGSGTRLTVV.

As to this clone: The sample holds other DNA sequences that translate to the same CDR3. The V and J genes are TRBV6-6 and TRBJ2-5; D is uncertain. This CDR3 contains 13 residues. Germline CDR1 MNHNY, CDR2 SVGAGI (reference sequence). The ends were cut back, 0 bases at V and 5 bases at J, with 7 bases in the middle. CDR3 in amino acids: CASSYSRRETQYF. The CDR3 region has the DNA TGTGCCAGCAGTTACTCGCGTCGGGAGACCCAGTACTTC.

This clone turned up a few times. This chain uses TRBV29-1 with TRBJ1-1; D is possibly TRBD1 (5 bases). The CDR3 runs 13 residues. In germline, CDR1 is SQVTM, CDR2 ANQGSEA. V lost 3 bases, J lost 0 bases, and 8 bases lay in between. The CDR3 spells CSVDREMNTEAFF. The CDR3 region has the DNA TGCAGCGTTGACAGGGAAATGAACACTGAAGCTTTCTTT.

In DNA, the CDR3 is TGTGCCAGCAGCCTGCAGGAGATGGAGACCCAGTACTTC. Translated: CASSLQEMETQYF. The J gene is TRBJ2-5, the V gene TRBV6-5; D not certain. This CDR3 comprises 13 residues. Per the germline V gene, CDR1 is MNHEY and CDR2 is SVGAGI. V was clipped by 6 bases and J by 5 bases, with 13 bases between them.

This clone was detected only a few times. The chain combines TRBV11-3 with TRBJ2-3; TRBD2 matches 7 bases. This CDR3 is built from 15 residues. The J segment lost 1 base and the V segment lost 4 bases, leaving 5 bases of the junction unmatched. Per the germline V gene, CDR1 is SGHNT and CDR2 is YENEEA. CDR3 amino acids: CASSSLADGTDTQYF. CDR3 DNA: TGTGCCAGCAGCTCCCTAGCGGATGGCACAGATACGCAGTATTTT.

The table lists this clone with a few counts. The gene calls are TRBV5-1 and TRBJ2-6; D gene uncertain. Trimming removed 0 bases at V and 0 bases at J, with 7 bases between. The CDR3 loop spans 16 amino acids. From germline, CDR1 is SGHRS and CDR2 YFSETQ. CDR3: CASSLAGDSGANVLTF. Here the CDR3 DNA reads TGCGCCAGCAGCTTGGCCGGCGACTCTGGGGCCAACGTCCTGACTTTC.

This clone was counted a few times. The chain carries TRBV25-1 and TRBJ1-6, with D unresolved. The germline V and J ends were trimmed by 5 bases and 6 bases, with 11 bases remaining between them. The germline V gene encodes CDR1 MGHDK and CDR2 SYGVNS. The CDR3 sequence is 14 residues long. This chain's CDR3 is CASSREGLNSPLHF. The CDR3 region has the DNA TGTGCCAGCAGTCGGGAGGGCCTTAATTCACCCCTCCACTTT.

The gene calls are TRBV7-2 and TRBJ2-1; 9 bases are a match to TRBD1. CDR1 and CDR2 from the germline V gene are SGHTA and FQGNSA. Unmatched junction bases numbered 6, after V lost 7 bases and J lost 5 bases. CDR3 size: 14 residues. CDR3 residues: CASTLGQGNNEQFF. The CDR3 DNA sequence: TGTGCCAGCACCTTGGGACAGGGAAACAATGAGCAGTTCTTC.

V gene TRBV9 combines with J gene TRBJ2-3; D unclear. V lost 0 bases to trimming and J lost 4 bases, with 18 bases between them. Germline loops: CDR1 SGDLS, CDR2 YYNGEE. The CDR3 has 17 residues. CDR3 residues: CASSVALGYPTPDTQYF. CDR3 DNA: TGTGCCAGCAGCGTAGCTCTTGGGTACCCAACCCCAGATACGCAGTATTTT.

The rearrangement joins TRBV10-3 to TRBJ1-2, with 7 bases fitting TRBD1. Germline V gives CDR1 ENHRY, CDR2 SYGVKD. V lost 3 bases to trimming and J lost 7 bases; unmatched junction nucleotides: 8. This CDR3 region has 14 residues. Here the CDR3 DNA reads TGTGCCATCAGTGATGTCCGACAGGGATTTGGCTACACCTTC. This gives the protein CAISDVRQGFGYTF.

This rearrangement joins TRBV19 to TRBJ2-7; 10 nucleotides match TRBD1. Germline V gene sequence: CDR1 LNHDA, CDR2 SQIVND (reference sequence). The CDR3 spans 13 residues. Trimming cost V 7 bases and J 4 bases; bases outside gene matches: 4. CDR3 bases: TGTGCCAGTAAGTCGGACAGGGGGTACGAGCAGTACTTC. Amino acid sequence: CASKSDRGYEQYF.

CDR3 sequence (DNA): TGTGCCAGCAGTTCAACATTTGCCGGGACTAGCGTGTACTTC. Its protein is CASSSTFAGTSVYF. This sequence joins TRBV28 and TRBJ2-4; 10 nucleotides line up with TRBD2. This CDR3 is built from 14 residues. Germline CDR1 is MDHEN and CDR2 is SYDVKM. Unmatched junction bases numbered 12, after V lost 4 bases and J lost 15 bases.

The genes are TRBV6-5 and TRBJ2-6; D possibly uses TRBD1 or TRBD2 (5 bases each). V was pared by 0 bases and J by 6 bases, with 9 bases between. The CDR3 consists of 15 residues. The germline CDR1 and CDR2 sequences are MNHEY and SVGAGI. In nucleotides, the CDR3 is TGTGCCAGCAGTTACTCCGAGGGGACGGCCAACGTCCTGACTTTC. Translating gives CASSYSEGTANVLTF.